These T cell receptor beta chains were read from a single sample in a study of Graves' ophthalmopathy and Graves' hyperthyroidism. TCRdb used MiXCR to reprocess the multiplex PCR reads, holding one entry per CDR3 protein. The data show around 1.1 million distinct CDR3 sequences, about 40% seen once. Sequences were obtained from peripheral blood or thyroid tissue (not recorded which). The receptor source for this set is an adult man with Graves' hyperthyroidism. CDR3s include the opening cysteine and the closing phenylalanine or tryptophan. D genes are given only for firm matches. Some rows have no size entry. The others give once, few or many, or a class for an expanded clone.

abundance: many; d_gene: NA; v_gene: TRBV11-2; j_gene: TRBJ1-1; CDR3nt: TGTGCCAGCAGAACAGGGTTTCAGGCTGAAGCTTTCTTT; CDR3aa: CASRTGFQAEAFF
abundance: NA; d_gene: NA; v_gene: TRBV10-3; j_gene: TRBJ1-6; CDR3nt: TGTGCCAGCAGGCCAGGAACTGAATCAATTTCACCCCTCCACTTT; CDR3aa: CASRPGTESISPLHF
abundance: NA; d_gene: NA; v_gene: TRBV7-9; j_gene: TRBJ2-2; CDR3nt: TGTGCCAGCAGCCGGGTGGGGGGCAACACCGGGGAGCTGTTTTTT; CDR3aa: CASSRVGGNTGELFF
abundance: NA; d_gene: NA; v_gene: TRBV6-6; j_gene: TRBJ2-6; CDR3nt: TGTGCCAGCAGTGACCGAGGGTCTGCGGCCAACGTCCTGACTTTC; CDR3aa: CASSDRGSAANVLTF
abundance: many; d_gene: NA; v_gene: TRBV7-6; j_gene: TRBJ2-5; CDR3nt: TGTGCCAGCAGTTCGGGCCATCAAGAGACCCAGTACTTC; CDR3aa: CASSSGHQETQYF
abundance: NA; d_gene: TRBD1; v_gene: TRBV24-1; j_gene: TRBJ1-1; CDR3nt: TGTGCCACCAGTGATTCAAGACAGGGGGCGAACACTGAAGCTTTCTTT; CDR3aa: CATSDSRQGANTEAFF
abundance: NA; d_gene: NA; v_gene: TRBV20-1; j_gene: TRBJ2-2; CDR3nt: TGCAGTGCTGAGGACCCCCCGAACACCGGGGAGCTGTTTTTT; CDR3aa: CSAEDPPNTGELFF
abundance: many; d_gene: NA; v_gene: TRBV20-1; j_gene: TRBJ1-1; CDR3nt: TGCAGTGCTATCCACCCGACGACGAACACTGAAGCTTTCTTT; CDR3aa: CSAIHPTTNTEAFF
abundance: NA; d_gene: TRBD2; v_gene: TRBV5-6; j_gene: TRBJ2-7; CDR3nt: TGTGCCAGCAGTTATAGACTAGCGGGACGGCGCGAGCAGTACTTC; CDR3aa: CASSYRLAGRREQYF
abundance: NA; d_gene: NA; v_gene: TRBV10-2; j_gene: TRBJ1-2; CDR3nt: TGCGCCAGCAGTGAGCCGGCCAAGGGGGTCTATGGCTACACCTTC; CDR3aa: CASSEPAKGVYGYTF
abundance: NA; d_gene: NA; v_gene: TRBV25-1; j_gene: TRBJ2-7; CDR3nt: TGTGCCAGCGTTAACTTGCCATCCTACGAGCAGTACTTC; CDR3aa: CASVNLPSYEQYF
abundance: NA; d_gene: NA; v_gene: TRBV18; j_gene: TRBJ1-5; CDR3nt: TGTGCCAGCTCACCAGGGCAGCTTAGCAATCAGCCCCAGCATTTT; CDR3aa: CASSPGQLSNQPQHF
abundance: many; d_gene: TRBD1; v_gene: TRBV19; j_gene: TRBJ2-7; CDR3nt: TGTGCCAGTAGTCCTACTCCGCAGACAGGGTGGTACGAGCAGTACTTC; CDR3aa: CASSPTPQTGWYEQYF
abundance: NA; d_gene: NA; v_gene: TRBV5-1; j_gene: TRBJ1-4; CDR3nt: TGCGCCAGCACCTACGACGGAAATAATGAAAAACTGTTTTTT; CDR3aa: CASTYDGNNEKLFF
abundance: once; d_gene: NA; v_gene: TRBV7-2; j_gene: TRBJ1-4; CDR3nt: TGTGCCAGCAGCTTTTTTGGGGCTGGCGGGAGTGAAAAACTGTTTTTT; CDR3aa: CASSFFGAGGSEKLFF
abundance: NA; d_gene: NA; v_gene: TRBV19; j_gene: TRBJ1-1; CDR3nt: TGTGCCAGTAGCCCAGAGAAAATGAACACTGAAGCTTTCTTT; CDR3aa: CASSPEKMNTEAFF
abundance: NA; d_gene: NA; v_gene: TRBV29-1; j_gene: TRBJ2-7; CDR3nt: TGCAGCGTCGTGGACCCCTACGAGCAGTACTTC; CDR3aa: CSVVDPYEQYF
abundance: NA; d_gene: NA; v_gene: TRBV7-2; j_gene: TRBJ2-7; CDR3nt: TGTGCCAGCACGCTAGGGGGGGGCGAGCAGTACTTC; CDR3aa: CASTLGGGEQYF
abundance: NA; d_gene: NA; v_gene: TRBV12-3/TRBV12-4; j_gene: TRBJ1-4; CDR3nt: TGTGCCAGCAGTTTAAACAGGCAAAATGAAAAACTGTTTTTT; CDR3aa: CASSLNRQNEKLFF
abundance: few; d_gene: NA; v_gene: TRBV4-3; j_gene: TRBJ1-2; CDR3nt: TGCGCCAGCAGCCAAGATAGGGGCGCTCCCTATGGCTACACCTTC; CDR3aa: CASSQDRGAPYGYTF
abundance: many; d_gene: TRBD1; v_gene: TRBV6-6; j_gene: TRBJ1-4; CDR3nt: TGTGCCAGCAGAGACACACAGGGGAGGATGGAAAAACTGTTTTTT; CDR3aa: CASRDTQGRMEKLFF
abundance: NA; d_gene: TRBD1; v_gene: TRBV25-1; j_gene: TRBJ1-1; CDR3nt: TGTGCCAGCAGTGATCCCGACAGGGGGCGAGGGACTGAAGCTTTCTTT; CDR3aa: CASSDPDRGRGTEAFF
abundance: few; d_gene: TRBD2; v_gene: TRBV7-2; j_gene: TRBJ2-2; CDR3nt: TGTGCCAGCAGCCTACGACTAGCGGGAGTCGGGGAGCTGTTTTTT; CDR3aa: CASSLRLAGVGELFF
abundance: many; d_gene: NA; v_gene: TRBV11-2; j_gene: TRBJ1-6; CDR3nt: TGTGCCAGCAGCCCGTCGAAGGCCAGGGCTAATTCACCCCTCCACTTT; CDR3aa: CASSPSKARANSPLHF
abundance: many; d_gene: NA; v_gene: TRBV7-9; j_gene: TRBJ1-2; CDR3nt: TGTGCCAGCAGCTTAGCAAGGCCCTATGGCTACACCTTC; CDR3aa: CASSLARPYGYTF
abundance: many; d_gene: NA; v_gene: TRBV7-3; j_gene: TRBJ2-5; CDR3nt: TGTGCCAGCAGCCAGGCCGACCAAGAGACCCAGTACTTC; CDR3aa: CASSQADQETQYF
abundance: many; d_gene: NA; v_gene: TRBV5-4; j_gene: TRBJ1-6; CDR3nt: TGTGCCAGCAGCCCTTTCCTCGGGGGGGAGTCACCCCTCCACTTT; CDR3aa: CASSPFLGGESPLHF
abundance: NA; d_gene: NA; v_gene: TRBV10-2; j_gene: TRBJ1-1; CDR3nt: TGTGCCAGCATCCGGGGGGGGGGCACTGAAGCTTTCTTT; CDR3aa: CASIRGGGTEAFF
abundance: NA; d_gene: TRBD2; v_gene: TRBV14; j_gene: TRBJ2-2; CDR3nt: TGTGCCAGCAGCCACTCGCTAGCGGGAGCCGGCGGGGAGCTGTTTTTT; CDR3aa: CASSHSLAGAGGELFF
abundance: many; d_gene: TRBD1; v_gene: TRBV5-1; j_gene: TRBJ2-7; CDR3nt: TGCGCCAGCAGCTTGGAGGGGACAGGGTACGAGCAGTACTTC; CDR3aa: CASSLEGTGYEQYF
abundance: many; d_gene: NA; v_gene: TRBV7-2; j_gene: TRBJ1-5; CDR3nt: TGTGCCAGCAGCCGTGCAGATAGCAATCAGCCCCAGCATTTT; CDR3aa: CASSRADSNQPQHF
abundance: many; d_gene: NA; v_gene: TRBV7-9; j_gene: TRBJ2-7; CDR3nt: TGTGCCAGCAGCTCGCAGGCCGAGCAGTACTTC; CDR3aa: CASSSQAEQYF
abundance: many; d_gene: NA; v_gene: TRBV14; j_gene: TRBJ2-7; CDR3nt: TGTGCCAGCAGCCAAGAAGCCCTCGGTGTGGGGGAGCAGTACTTC; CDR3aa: CASSQEALGVGEQYF
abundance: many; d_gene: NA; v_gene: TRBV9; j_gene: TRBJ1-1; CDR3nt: TGTGCCAGCAGCGTAGTAGAGGGGGGGGTCACTGAAGCTTTCTTT; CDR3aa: CASSVVEGGVTEAFF
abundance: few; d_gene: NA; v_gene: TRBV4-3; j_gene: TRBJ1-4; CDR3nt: TGCGCCAGCAGCCAAGTTTCCGCAACTAATGAAAAACTGTTTTTT; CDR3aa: CASSQVSATNEKLFF
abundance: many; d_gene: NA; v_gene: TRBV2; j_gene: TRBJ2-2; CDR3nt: TGCGCCAGCAGTGAGGGGACCGGGGAGCTGTTTTTT; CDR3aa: CASSEGTGELFF
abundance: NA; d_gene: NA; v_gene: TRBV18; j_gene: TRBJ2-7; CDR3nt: TGTGCCAGCTCACCCAGGGATGGGGACGAGCAGTACTTC; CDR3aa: CASSPRDGDEQYF